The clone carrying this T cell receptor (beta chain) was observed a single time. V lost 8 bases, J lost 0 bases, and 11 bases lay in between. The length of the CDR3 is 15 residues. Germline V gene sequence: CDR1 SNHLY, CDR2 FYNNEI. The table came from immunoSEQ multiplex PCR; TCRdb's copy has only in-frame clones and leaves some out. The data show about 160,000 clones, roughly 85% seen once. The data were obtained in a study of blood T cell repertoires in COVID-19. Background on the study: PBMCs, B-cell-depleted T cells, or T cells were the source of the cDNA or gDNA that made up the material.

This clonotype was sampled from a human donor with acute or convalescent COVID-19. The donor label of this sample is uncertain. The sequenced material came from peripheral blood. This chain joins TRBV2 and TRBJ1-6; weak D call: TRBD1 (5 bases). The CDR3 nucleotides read TGTGCCAGCGACAGAGATAGCTCCTATAATTCACCCCTCCACTTT. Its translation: CASDRDSSYNSPLHF.